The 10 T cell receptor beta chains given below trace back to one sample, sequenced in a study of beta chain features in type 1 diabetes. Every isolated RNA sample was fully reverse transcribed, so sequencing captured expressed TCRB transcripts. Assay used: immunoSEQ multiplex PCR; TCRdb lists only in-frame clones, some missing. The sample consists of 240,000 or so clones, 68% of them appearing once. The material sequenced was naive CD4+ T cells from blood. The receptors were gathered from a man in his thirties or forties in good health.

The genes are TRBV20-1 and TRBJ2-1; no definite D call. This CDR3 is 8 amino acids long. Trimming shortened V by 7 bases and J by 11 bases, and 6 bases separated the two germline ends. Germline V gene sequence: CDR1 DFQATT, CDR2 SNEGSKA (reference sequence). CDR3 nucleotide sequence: TGCAGTGGGGGTAAGCAGTTCTTC. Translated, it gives CSGGKQFF.

Here the CDR3 DNA reads TGCAGTGCTAGAGATTATCACGAGCAGTACTTC. Protein sequence: CSARDYHEQYF. This chain joins TRBV20-1 and TRBJ2-7; the D is unclear. The CDR3 is 11 residues long. V was trimmed by 0 bases and J by 5 bases, leaving 5 bases between them. Per the germline V gene, CDR1 is DFQATT and CDR2 is SNEGSKA (reference sequence).

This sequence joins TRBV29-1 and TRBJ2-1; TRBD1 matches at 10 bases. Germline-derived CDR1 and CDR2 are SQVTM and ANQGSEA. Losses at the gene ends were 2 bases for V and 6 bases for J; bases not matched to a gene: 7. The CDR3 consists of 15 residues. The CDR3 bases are TGCAGCGTTGAAACCCCGGGACAGGGGCGCAATGAGCAGTTCTTC. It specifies CSVETPGQGRNEQFF.

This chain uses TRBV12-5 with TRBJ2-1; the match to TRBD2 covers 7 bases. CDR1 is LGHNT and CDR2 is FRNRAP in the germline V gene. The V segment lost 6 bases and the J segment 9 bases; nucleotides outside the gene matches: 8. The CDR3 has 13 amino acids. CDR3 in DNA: TGTGCTAGTGGACCCCGGGAGGTCGGTGAGCAGTTCTTC. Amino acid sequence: CASGPREVGEQFF.

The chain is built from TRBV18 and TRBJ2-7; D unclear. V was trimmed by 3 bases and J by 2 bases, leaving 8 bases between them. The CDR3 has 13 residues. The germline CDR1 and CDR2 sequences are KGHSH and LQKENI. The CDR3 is CASSPDATYEQYF. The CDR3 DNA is TGTGCCAGCTCACCGGACGCAACCTACGAGCAGTACTTC.

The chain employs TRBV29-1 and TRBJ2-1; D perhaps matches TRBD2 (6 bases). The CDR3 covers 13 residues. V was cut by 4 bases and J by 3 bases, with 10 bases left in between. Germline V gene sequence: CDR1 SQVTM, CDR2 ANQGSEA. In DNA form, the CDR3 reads TGCAGCGTTGCTAGCGCCAACTACAATGAGCAGTTCTTC. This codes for CSVASANYNEQFF.

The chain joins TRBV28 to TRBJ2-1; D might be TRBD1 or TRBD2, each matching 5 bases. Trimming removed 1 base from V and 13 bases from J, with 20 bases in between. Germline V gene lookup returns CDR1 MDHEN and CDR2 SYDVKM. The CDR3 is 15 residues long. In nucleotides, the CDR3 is TGTGCCAGCAGTTTATCCCGTGGGGGAGCGGCTCGACAGTTCTTC. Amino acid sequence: CASSLSRGGAARQFF.

Here the CDR3 DNA reads TGTGCCACCAATGAAATAGCTAGCAATCAGCCCCAGCATTTT. Its translation is CATNEIASNQPQHF. The chain is built from TRBV15 and TRBJ1-5; D is unclear. In germline, CDR1 is LNHNV, CDR2 YYDKDF (reference sequence). Between the trimmed V and J ends, which lost 7 bases and 0 bases, there was a span of 10 bases. This CDR3 has 14 residues.

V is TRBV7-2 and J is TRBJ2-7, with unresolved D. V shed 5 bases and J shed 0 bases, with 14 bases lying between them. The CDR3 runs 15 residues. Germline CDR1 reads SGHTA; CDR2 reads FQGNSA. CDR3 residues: CASSPDGRSSYEQYF. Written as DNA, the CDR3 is TGTGCCAGCAGCCCGGACGGGCGTAGCTCCTACGAGCAGTACTTC.

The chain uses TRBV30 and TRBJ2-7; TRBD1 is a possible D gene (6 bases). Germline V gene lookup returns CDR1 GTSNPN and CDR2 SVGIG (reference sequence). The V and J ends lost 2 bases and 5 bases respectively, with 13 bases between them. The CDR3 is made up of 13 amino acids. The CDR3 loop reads CAWSFDRYDEQYF. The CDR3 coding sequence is TGTGCCTGGAGTTTCGACAGGTATGACGAGCAGTACTTC.